One sample yielded the 10 T cell receptor beta chains listed below, sequenced in a study of TIL therapy for anti-PD-1-resistant metastatic lung cancer. The immunoSEQ assay was v3. Data came from immunoSEQ multiplex PCR; TCRdb stores just in-frame clones and leaves some out. The data show 25,000 to 40,000 clones, with 74% seen just once and 2.5% to 3% held by the top ten. Regarding time point: pre-treatment sample, taken before nivolumab and TIL therapy. The material sequenced was blood, taken at baseline. The receptors come from a woman aged 25-80 years with non-small cell lung cancer.

This chain joins TRBV5-5 and TRBJ1-1; perhaps TRBD1 as D (5 bases). Trimming took 0 bases from V and 1 from J, leaving 10 bases between them. Germline V gene lookup returns CDR1 SGHKS and CDR2 YYEKEE (reference sequence). This CDR3 is built from 15 residues. CDR3: CASSLDRWANTEAFF. CDR3 in DNA: TGTGCCAGCAGCTTGGACAGGTGGGCGAACACTGAAGCTTTCTTT.

J is TRBJ2-4 and V is TRBV30, with a tentative D call TRBD2 (5 bases). V dropped 8 bases and J dropped 7 bases, with 15 bases sitting between them. The CDR3 is 12 amino acids. Per germline, CDR1 GTSNPN and CDR2 SVGIG (reference sequence). Here the CDR3 reads CASGLVRNIQYF. CDR3 DNA: TGTGCCAGCGGCCTAGTTAGGAACATTCAGTACTTC.

V usage is TRBV29-1 and J usage is TRBJ2-7, with D perhaps matching TRBD1 (6 bases). The V end was cut by 6 bases, the J end by 4 bases, with 16 bases between. CDR3 size: 13 residues. The germline V gene has CDR1 SQVTM and CDR2 ANQGSEA. The CDR3 DNA reads as TGCAGCGTCCCTCCGGGACACTGTTACGAGCAGTACTTC. It translates to CSVPPGHCYEQYF.

The V and J genes are TRBV4-1 and TRBJ2-2, with D perhaps matching TRBD1 (6 bases). The CDR3 extends over 12 amino acids. The germline V and J ends were trimmed by 4 bases and 7 bases, with 7 bases remaining between them. Germline CDR1 is MGHRA and CDR2 is YSYEKL. Here the CDR3 reads CASSLRGGELFF. CDR3 sequence (DNA): TGCGCCAGCAGCCTCAGGGGCGGGGAGCTGTTTTTT.

J is TRBJ2-3 and V is TRBV19; a possible D gene is TRBD2 (6 bases). This CDR3 contains 14 residues. Trimming left V 6 bases short and J 0 bases short, with 10 bases between. Germline V gene data show CDR1 as LNHDA and CDR2 as SQIVND (reference sequence). Written as DNA, the CDR3 is TGTGCCAGTAGACCGGGACTTAGCACAGATACGCAGTATTTT. It is translated as CASRPGLSTDTQYF.

A single count supports this clone. The chain couples TRBV5-1 to TRBJ2-1; 7 bases fit TRBD2. CDR3 length: 15 amino acids. Germline trimming cut 0 bases from V and 9 bases from J; bases unmatched to any gene: 9. Germline assignment: CDR1 SGHRS and CDR2 YFSETQ. CDR3 residues: CASSLEQLALGEQFF. As DNA, the CDR3 is TGCGCCAGCAGCTTGGAACAACTAGCGTTGGGTGAGCAGTTCTTC.

As concerns this clone: The same CDR3 is also encoded by other DNA sequences in this sample. The chain employs TRBV20-1 and TRBJ2-7; a weak D match, TRBD2 (5 bases). V was trimmed by 5 bases and J by 3 bases, leaving 8 bases between them. This CDR3 region has 11 residues. The germline V gene has CDR1 DFQATT and CDR2 SNEGSKA (reference sequence). The CDR3 nucleotides read TGCAGTGCTTACCGGGACTACGAGCAGTACTTC. Translated: CSAYRDYEQYF.

The rearrangement joins TRBV7-8 to TRBJ2-1; 7 nucleotides agree with TRBD1. The V segment lost 5 bases and the J segment 7 bases; nucleotides outside the gene matches: 11. Per the germline V gene, CDR1 is SGHVS and CDR2 is FQNEAQ. CDR3 length: 15 amino acids. The CDR3 spells CASSPRQGTKNEQFF. Written as DNA, the CDR3 is TGTGCCAGCAGCCCCCGACAGGGAACCAAAAATGAGCAGTTCTTC.

The count of this clone is one. Here the CDR3 DNA reads TGCAGTCTTTTGGGGGCGAACACTGAAGCTTTCTTT. This codes for CSLLGANTEAFF. The chain employs TRBV29-1 and TRBJ1-1, with D maybe TRBD1 (6 bases). CDR3 length equals 12 residues. Germline V gives CDR1 SQVTM, CDR2 ANQGSEA.

This CDR3 is CASSPGLNTEAFF. The CDR3 nucleotides are TGTGCCAGTAGTCCCGGTTTGAACACTGAAGCTTTCTTT. This chain connects TRBV19 to TRBJ1-1; D is unresolved. The V and J ends lost 5 bases and 0 bases respectively, with 7 bases between them. Looked up from germline, CDR1 is LNHDA and CDR2 is SQIVND (reference sequence). The CDR3 totals 13 residues. The full variable domain, completed using reference TRBV19 and TRBJ1-1, is DGGITQSPKYLFRKEGQNVTLSCEQNLNHDAMYWYRQDPGQGLRLIYYSQIVNDFQKGDIAEGYSVSREKKESFPLTVTSAQKNPTAFYLCASSPGLNTEAFFGQGTRLTVV.